What follows are 21 T cell receptor beta chains derived from one specimen sequenced in a study of beta chain features in type 1 diabetes. Expressed TCRB transcripts were sequenced after all isolated RNA was converted to cDNA. Generated by immunoSEQ multiplex PCR, the TCRdb table keeps only in-frame clones and is missing some. The sample records 60,000 or so clones, about 61% being singletons. Sequencing was done on a sample of Tregs from blood. These receptors were collected from a woman under 30 in good health.

The chain carries TRBV19 and TRBJ2-1; TRBD2 agrees at 10 bases. Trimming at V came to 10 bases and at J to 0 bases, leaving 12 bases not matched to a gene. Germline CDR1 LNHDA, CDR2 SQIVND (reference sequence). The CDR3 covers 17 residues. In DNA form, the CDR3 reads TGTGCCACCGGACTAGCGGTCCCTAGGAGCTCCTACAATGAGCAGTTCTTC. Its translation is CATGLAVPRSSYNEQFF. The full variable domain, with the rest looked up from reference TRBV19 and TRBJ2-1, is DGGITQSPKYLFRKEGQNVTLSCEQNLNHDAMYWYRQDPGQGLRLIYYSQIVNDFQKGDIAEGYSVSREKKESFPLTVTSAQKNPTAFYLCATGLAVPRSSYNEQFFGPGTRLTVL.

The chain carries TRBV28 and TRBJ1-6; TRBD1 aligns across 8 bases. The CDR3 contains 15 residues. V shed 4 bases and J 6 bases; nucleotides not matched to a gene: 5. CDR1 is MDHEN, CDR2 SYDVKM, per germline. CDR3 DNA: TGTGCCAGCAGTTCCGGGACAGGCTTTAATTCACCCCTCCACTTT. It translates to CASSSGTGFNSPLHF.

This clone was seen more than once but under ten times. The chain combines TRBV7-2 with TRBJ1-4; the D is unclear. Trimming pared 1 base from V and 8 bases from J, leaving 11 bases between. There are 14 residues in the CDR3. Germline V gives CDR1 SGHTA, CDR2 FQGNSA. The chain's CDR3 is CASSLGGLQEKLFF. The CDR3 bases are TGTGCCAGCAGCTTAGGCGGGCTTCAGGAAAAACTGTTTTTT.

CDR3 sequence: CASSFSLSNEAFF. The DNA for the CDR3 is TGTGCCAGCAGCTTTAGCCTCTCAAATGAAGCTTTCTTT. The chain has TRBV7-2 and TRBJ1-1; the D is unclear. The CDR3 spans 13 residues. Germline V CDR1 and CDR2: SGHTA, FQGNSA. V was cut by 3 bases and J by 7 bases, with 12 bases left in between.

This sequence joins TRBV9 and TRBJ2-1; 12 bases match TRBD1. The CDR3 consists of 15 residues. CDR1 is SGDLS, CDR2 YYNGEE, per germline. The ends lost 4 bases at V and 8 bases at J; junction bases unmatched: 7. The CDR3 is CASSPWGTGGDEQFF. CDR3 in DNA: TGTGCCAGCAGCCCATGGGGGACAGGGGGCGATGAGCAGTTCTTC.

The chain links TRBV27 to TRBJ1-4; perhaps TRBD1 as D (6 bases). Germline V CDR1 and CDR2: MNHEY, SMNVEV (reference sequence). CDR3 length: 13 residues. The germline V and J ends were trimmed by 1 base and 10 bases, with 10 bases remaining between them. This CDR3 is CASSLYRDGKLFF. CDR3 DNA sequence: TGTGCCAGCAGTTTATACAGGGACGGAAAACTGTTTTTT.

This clone was detected a few times. The chain links TRBV6-1 to TRBJ2-4; D remains ambiguous. Germline CDR1 reads MNHNS; CDR2 reads SASEGT. V gave up 3 bases and J gave up 1 base, with 13 bases separating them. The CDR3 is 16 amino acids. CDR3 protein: CASSDIVLSAKNIQYF. The CDR3 region has the DNA TGTGCCAGCAGTGATATAGTGCTGTCGGCCAAAAACATTCAGTACTTC.

The chain links TRBV11-2 to TRBJ1-1, with D perhaps TRBD1 (5 bases). This CDR3 region has 13 residues. Germline assignment: CDR1 SGHAT and CDR2 FQNNGV. The V end was cut by 3 bases, the J end by 3 bases, with 8 bases between. The CDR3 sequence is CASSLGRYTEAFF. The CDR3 DNA reads TGTGCCAGCAGCTTGGGGCGGTACACTGAAGCTTTCTTT.

There are a few counts of this clone. J is TRBJ2-2 and V is TRBV7-2; tentatively, D is TRBD2 (6 bases). Trimming cost V 5 bases and J 2 bases, with 15 bases left between them. Per germline, CDR1 SGHTA and CDR2 FQGNSA. This CDR3 spans 16 amino acids. DNA of the CDR3: TGTGCCAGCAGCCCAGAGGGGACTTTAAACACCGGGGAGCTGTTTTTT. The encoded protein is CASSPEGTLNTGELFF.

This clone was counted only a few times. V gene TRBV4-1 combines with J gene TRBJ2-7; D is perhaps TRBD2 (5 bases). Germline V lookup: CDR1 MGHRA, CDR2 YSYEKL. The CDR3 extends over 18 amino acids. V shed 0 bases and J shed 2 bases, with 20 bases lying between them. The DNA of the CDR3 is TGCGCCAGCAGCCAAGAAGTAGACTTAGTGGACTTACCCTACGAGCAGTACTTC. Residues: CASSQEVDLVDLPYEQYF.

The chain joins TRBV6-1 to TRBJ2-1; 7 positions match TRBD2. The CDR3 totals 13 residues. The V gene end was trimmed by 10 bases and the J gene end by 5 bases; junction bases not matched to a gene: 8. Germline loops: CDR1 MNHNS, CDR2 SASEGT. The CDR3 DNA sequence: TGTGCCATCTGGCGGGAGCTGCACAATGAGCAGTTCTTC. It codes for CAIWRELHNEQFF.

CDR3 amino acids: CASRLVRETEAFF. CDR3 DNA sequence: TGTGCCAGCAGGCTGGTACGGGAGACTGAAGCTTTCTTT. The chain carries TRBV7-3 and TRBJ1-1; no clear D gene. CDR1 and CDR2 (germline): SGHTA, FQGTGA. This CDR3 has 13 amino acids. V lost 6 bases and J 5 bases, leaving 13 bases between the germline ends.

The chain joins TRBV10-3 to TRBJ2-2; 11 bases fit TRBD1. CDR1 and CDR2 (germline): ENHRY, SYGVKD. The trim removed 7 bases at V and 4 bases at J, leaving 2 bases unmatched. The length of the CDR3 is 14 residues. CDR3 in DNA: TGTGCCATCACGGGACAGGGGGGCACCGGGGAGCTGTTTTTT. Translating it yields CAITGQGGTGELFF.

There are a few counts of this clone. V gene TRBV10-3 combines with J gene TRBJ1-1; 7 bases agree with TRBD1. Germline loops: CDR1 ENHRY, CDR2 SYGVKD. The CDR3 has 14 residues. The V and J ends lost 8 bases and 4 bases, in that order; junction bases with no gene match: 10. CDR3 loop: CAIRDSPGGTEAFF. The CDR3 DNA sequence: TGTGCCATCCGGGACAGCCCCGGGGGCACTGAAGCTTTCTTT.

The rearrangement joins TRBV5-1 to TRBJ2-2; D is unresolved. The CDR3 loop spans 13 amino acids. CDR1 SGHRS and CDR2 YFSETQ come from the germline V gene. Trimming removed 0 bases from V and 7 bases from J, with 7 bases in between. The CDR3 nucleotides are TGCGCCAGCAGCTTGGACAGTGTCGGGGAGCTGTTTTTT. Encoded protein: CASSLDSVGELFF. Looking up the rest from reference TRBV5-1 and TRBJ2-2 gives the full variable domain: KAGVTQTPRYLIKTRGQQVTLSCSPISGHRSVSWYQQTPGQGLQFLFEYFSETQRNKGNFPGRFSGRQFSNSRSEMNVSTLELGDSALYLCASSLDSVGELFFGEGSRLTVL.

This clone was counted between two and nine times. The chain joins TRBV25-1 to TRBJ2-1, with D uncertain. V shed 3 bases and J shed 11 bases, with 20 bases lying between them. There are 15 residues in the CDR3. Germline CDR1 and CDR2: MGHDK and SYGVNS. The CDR3 region is CASSDLFGSTGQQFF. The CDR3 DNA sequence: TGTGCCAGCAGTGACCTTTTCGGCAGCACGGGTCAGCAGTTCTTC.

This clone has just one count. The rearrangement links TRBV27 to TRBJ1-1, with TRBD1 identical over 8 bases. The CDR3 has 14 residues. The germline CDR1 and CDR2 sequences are MNHEY and SMNVEV (reference sequence). Trimming removed 5 bases from V and 3 bases from J; junction bases left unmatched: 5. CDR3 nucleotide sequence: TGTGCCAGCAGTGTCCAGGGGGCTGACACTGAAGCTTTCTTT. As protein: CASSVQGADTEAFF.

This sequence joins TRBV5-4 and TRBJ2-3; no clear D gene. CDR3 size: 14 residues. Germline lookup yields CDR1 SGHNT and CDR2 YYREEE (reference sequence). Trimming cost V 4 bases and J 1 base, with 10 bases left between them. CDR3 DNA: TGTGCCAGCAGCCCCGCTGGAGGCACAGATACGCAGTATTTT. As protein: CASSPAGGTDTQYF.

The chain recombines TRBV5-1 with TRBJ2-2, with D perhaps TRBD2 (5 bases). Germline CDR1 and CDR2: SGHRS and YFSETQ. The CDR3 is made up of 15 amino acids. V lost 5 bases and J 0 bases, leaving 11 bases between the germline ends. The CDR3 nucleotides read TGCGCCAGCAGTCCGCGGGTGGCGAACACCGGGGAGCTGTTTTTT. Amino acid sequence: CASSPRVANTGELFF.

The rearrangement uses TRBV2 and TRBJ1-2; D remains ambiguous. CDR3 length: 12 residues. Germline-derived CDR1 and CDR2 are SNHLY and FYNNEI. Trimming left V 3 bases short and J 3 bases short, with 5 bases between. The CDR3 region has the DNA TGTGCCAGCAGTGATTCGGACTATGGCTACACCTTC. The encoded protein is CASSDSDYGYTF.

The chain uses TRBV5-1 and TRBJ2-5, with D possibly TRBD1 on 5 matching bases. CDR3 size: 12 residues. With 0 bases removed from V and 5 bases from J, the gap between germline ends came to 5 bases. Germline V gene lookup returns CDR1 SGHRS and CDR2 YFSETQ. Here the CDR3 DNA reads TGCGCCAGCAGCTTGGGACAGGAGACCCAGTACTTC. Translation: CASSLGQETQYF.